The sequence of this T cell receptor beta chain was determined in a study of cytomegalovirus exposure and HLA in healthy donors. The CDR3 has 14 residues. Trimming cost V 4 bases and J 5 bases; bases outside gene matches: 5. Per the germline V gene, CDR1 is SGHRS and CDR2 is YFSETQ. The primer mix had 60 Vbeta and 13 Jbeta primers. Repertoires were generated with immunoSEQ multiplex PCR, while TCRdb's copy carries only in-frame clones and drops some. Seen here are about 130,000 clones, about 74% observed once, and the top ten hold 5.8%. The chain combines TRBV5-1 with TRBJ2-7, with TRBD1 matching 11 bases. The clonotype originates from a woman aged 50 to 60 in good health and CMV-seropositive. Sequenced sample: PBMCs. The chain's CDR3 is CASSTRDRGNEQYF. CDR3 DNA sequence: TGCGCCAGCAGCACCCGGGACAGGGGGAACGAGCAGTACTTC.